One sample yielded the 9 T cell receptor beta chains listed below, sequenced in a study of blood T cells in healthy people across ages. The second PCR ran about 6 to 11 cycles with a sample-barcoded 5' primer and J-beta primers. TCRdb ran MiXCR on the 5' RACE reads and lists one entry per CDR3 protein. Here the sample spans approximately 1,700,000 distinct CDR3 sequences, roughly two fifths being singletons. The material sequenced was blood. Receptor source: a human donor in good health.

The chain is built from TRBV5-1 and TRBJ1-2; D remains unclear. V was trimmed by 4 bases and J by 4 bases, leaving 17 bases between them. Germline V gene lookup returns CDR1 SGHRS and CDR2 YFSETQ. This CDR3 comprises 15 residues. The CDR3 spells CASSPAPGSSYGYTF. The CDR3 bases are TGCGCCAGCAGCCCGGCCCCCGGCAGCAGCTATGGCTACACCTTC. The whole variable domain, remainder taken from reference TRBV5-1 and TRBJ1-2, is KAGVTQTPRYLIKTRGQQVTLSCSPISGHRSVSWYQQTPGQGLQFLFEYFSETQRNKGNFPGRFSGRQFSNSRSEMNVSTLELGDSALYLCASSPAPGSSYGYTFGSGTRLTVV.

The J gene is TRBJ2-6, the V gene TRBV7-2, with 12 bases aligning to TRBD1. V lost 4 bases, J lost 2 bases, and 3 bases stayed unmatched. Germline CDR1 reads SGHTA; CDR2 reads FQGNSA. This CDR3 spans 17 amino acids. The CDR3 bases are TGTGCCAGCAGCTCGGGACAGGGGGCACCTGGGGCCAACGTCCTGACTTTC. It is translated as CASSSGQGAPGANVLTF.

The chain links TRBV10-3 to TRBJ1-2, with a weak D call TRBD1 (6 bases). CDR1 is ENHRY and CDR2 is SYGVKD in the germline V gene. The CDR3 consists of 14 residues. V lost 6 bases to trimming and J lost 2 bases, with 13 bases between them. In DNA, the CDR3 is TGTGCCATCAGGTCGACAGGAACGAACTATGGCTACACCTTC. This gives the protein CAIRSTGTNYGYTF.

There are a few counts of this clonotype. The chain is built from TRBV20-1 and TRBJ1-4; D ambiguous. Germline V gives CDR1 DFQATT, CDR2 SNEGSKA (reference sequence). CDR3 length: 13 amino acids. V lost 4 bases to trimming and J lost 5 bases, with 11 bases between them. CDR3 sequence: CSAIRAINEKLFF. DNA for the CDR3: TGCAGTGCTATCCGGGCGATAAATGAAAAACTGTTTTTT.

This clonotype was observed a handful of times. The CDR3 reads CSAFPGPSGERYNEQFF. CDR3 nucleotides: TGCAGTGCTTTCCCGGGACCGAGTGGTGAAAGGTACAATGAGCAGTTCTTC. The chain combines TRBV20-1 with TRBJ2-1; the D gene could be TRBD1 or TRBD2 (5 bases each). The germline V gene has CDR1 DFQATT and CDR2 SNEGSKA (reference sequence). The CDR3 extends over 17 amino acids. V lost 5 bases and J 4 bases, leaving 24 bases between the germline ends.

This clonotype was seen a handful of times. J is TRBJ2-1 and V is TRBV3-1, with 7 nucleotides matching TRBD2. V was clipped by 0 bases and J by 5 bases; unmatched bases: 10. The germline V gene encodes CDR1 LGHDT and CDR2 YNNKEL (reference sequence). CDR3 size: 17 residues. CDR3 sequence: CASSQDPTGGPNNEQFF. CDR3 sequence (DNA): TGTGCCAGCAGCCAAGATCCAACGGGGGGACCTAACAATGAGCAGTTCTTC.

This clonotype has just one count. This sequence joins TRBV4-3 and TRBJ1-1; no clear D. The germline CDR1 and CDR2 sequences are LGHNA and YSLEER. Trimming shortened V by 0 bases and J by 3 bases, and 11 bases separated the two germline ends. This CDR3 has 15 residues. This CDR3 is CASSQDQYLHTEAFF. In nucleotides, the CDR3 is TGCGCCAGCAGCCAAGATCAGTACCTACACACTGAAGCTTTCTTT.

This chain joins TRBV5-1 and TRBJ1-2; D remains unclear. With 4 bases removed from V and 1 base from J, the gap between germline ends came to 11 bases. Germline CDR1 is SGHRS and CDR2 is YFSETQ. The length of the CDR3 is 14 residues. Here the CDR3 DNA reads TGCGCCAGCAGCCCGGAGAGAGTTAACTATGGCTACACCTTC. Its protein is CASSPERVNYGYTF.

This clonotype came up a few times. The chain's CDR3 is CASSQDIQGRYGYTF. CDR3 DNA: TGCGCCAGCAGCCAAGATATACAGGGAAGGTATGGCTACACCTTC. The chain combines TRBV4-3 with TRBJ1-2; a weak D match, TRBD1 (6 bases). The CDR3 covers 15 residues. Trimming removed 0 bases from V and 5 bases from J, with 13 bases in between. Germline V gene data show CDR1 as LGHNA and CDR2 as YSLEER.